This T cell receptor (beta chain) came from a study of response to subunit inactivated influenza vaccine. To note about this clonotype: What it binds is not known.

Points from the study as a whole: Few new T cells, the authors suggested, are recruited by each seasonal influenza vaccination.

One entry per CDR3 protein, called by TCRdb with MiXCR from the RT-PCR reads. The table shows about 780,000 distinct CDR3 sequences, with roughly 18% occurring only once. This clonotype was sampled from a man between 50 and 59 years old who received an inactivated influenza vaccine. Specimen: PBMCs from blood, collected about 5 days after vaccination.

In DNA, the CDR3 is TGTGCCAGCTCACCAAAGGTAGCGGGCTATTCCAATGAGCAGTTCTTC. Its protein is CASSPKVAGYSNEQFF. This chain uses TRBV18 with TRBJ2-1; the match to TRBD2 covers 7 bases. Looked up from germline, CDR1 is KGHSH and CDR2 is LQKENI. This CDR3 has 16 residues. V trimming: 2 bases; J trimming: 6 bases; junction bases outside the gene matches: 10.